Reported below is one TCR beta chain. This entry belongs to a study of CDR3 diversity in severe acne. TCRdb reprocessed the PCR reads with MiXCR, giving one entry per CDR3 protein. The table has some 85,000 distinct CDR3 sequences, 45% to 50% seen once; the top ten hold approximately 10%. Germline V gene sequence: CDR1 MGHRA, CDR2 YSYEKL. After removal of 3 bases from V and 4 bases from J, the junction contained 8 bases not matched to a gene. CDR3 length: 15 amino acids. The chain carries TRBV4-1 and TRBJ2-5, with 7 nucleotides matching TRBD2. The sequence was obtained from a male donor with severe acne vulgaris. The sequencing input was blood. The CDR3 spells CASSQAPGGGETQYF. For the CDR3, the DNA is TGCGCCAGCAGCCAGGCCCCGGGGGGAGGAGAGACCCAGTACTTC.